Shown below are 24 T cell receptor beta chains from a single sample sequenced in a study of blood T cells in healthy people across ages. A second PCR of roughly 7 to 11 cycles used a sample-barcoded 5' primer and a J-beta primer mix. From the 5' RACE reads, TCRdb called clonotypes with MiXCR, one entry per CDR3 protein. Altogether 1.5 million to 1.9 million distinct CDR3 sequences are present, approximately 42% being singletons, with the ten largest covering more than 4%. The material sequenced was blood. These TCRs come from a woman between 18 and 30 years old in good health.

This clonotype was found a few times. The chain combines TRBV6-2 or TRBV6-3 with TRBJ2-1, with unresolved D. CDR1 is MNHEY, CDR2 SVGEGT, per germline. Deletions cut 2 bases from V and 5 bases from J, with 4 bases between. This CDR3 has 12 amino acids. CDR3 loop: CASSYMDNEQFF. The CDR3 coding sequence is TGTGCCAGCAGTTACATGGACAATGAGCAGTTCTTC.

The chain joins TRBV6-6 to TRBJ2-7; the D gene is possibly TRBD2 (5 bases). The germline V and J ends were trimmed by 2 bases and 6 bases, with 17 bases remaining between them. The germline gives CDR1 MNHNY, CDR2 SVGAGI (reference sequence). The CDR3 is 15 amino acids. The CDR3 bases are TGTGCCAGCAGTTACGCGACTGCCGAGGGTCGCGAGCAGTACTTC. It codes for CASSYATAEGREQYF.

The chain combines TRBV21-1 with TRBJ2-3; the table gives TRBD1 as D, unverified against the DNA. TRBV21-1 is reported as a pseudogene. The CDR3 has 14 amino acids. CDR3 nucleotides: TGTGCCAGCAGCAAAGGACTGGGGGGAGATACGCAGTATTTT. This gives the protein CASSKGLGGDTQYF.

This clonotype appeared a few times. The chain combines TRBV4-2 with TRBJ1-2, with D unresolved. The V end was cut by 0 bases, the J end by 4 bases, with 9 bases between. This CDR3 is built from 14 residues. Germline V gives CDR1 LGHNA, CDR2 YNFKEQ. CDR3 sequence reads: CASSQDPGIYGYTF. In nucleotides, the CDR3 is TGTGCCAGCAGCCAAGATCCGGGCATCTATGGCTACACCTTC.

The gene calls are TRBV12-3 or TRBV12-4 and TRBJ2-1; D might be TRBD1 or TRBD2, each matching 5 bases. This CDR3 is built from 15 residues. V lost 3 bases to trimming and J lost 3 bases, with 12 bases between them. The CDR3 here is CASSFRDGIYNEQFF. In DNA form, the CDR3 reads TGTGCCAGCAGTTTCCGGGACGGAATCTACAATGAGCAGTTCTTC.

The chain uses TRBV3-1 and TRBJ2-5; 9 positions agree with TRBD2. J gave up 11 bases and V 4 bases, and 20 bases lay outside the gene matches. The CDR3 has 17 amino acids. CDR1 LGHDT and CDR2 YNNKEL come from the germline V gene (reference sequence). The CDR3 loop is CASSRERTSVVLDEQYF. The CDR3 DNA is TGTGCCAGCAGCCGGGAAAGGACTAGCGTGGTTTTGGATGAGCAGTACTTC.

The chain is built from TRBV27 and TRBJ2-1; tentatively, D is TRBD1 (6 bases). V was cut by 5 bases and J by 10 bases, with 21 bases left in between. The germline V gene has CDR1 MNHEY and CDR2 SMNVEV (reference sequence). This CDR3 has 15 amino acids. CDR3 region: CASSPSTGSLSEQFF. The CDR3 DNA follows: TGTGCCAGCAGTCCATCTACAGGGTCCTTATCAGAGCAGTTCTTC.

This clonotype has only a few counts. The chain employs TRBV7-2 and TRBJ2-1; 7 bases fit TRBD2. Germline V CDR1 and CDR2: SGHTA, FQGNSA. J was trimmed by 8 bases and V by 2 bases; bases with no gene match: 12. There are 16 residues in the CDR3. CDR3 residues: CASSLTWWEGFDEQFF. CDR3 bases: TGTGCCAGCAGCTTAACCTGGTGGGAGGGATTCGATGAGCAGTTCTTC. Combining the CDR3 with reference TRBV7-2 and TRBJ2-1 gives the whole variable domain GAGVSQSPSNKVTEKGKDVELRCDPISGHTALYWYRQSLGQGLEFLIYFQGNSAPDKSGLPSDRFSAERTGGSVSTLTIQRTQQEDSAVYLCASSLTWWEGFDEQFFGPGTRLTVL.

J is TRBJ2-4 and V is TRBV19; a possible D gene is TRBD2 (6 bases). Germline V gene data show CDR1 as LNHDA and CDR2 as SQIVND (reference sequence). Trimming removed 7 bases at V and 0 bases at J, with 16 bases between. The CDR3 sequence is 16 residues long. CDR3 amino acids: CASIQGRGIAKNIQYF. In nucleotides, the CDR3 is TGTGCCAGTATTCAAGGTCGGGGGATAGCCAAAAACATTCAGTACTTC.

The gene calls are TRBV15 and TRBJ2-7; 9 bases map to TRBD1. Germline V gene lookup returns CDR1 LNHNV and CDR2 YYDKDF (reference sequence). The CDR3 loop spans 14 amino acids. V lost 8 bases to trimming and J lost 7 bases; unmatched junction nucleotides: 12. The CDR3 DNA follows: TGTGCCACCCAACGTGACAGGGGGATAAATGAGCAGTACTTC. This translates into CATQRDRGINEQYF.

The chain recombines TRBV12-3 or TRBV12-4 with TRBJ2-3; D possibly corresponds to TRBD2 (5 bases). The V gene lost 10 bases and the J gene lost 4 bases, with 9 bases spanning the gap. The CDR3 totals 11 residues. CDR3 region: CANGVPDTQYF. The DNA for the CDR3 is TGTGCCAACGGGGTGCCAGATACGCAGTATTTT.

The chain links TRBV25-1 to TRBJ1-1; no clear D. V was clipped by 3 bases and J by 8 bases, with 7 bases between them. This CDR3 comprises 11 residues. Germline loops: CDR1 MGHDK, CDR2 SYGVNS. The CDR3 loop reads CASSELAEAFF. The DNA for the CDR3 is TGTGCCAGCAGTGAGTTGGCGGAAGCTTTCTTT.

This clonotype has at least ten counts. The CDR3 loop reads CAIGARPGTSHNEQFF. CDR3 bases: TGTGCCATCGGCGCGAGGCCCGGGACTAGTCACAATGAGCAGTTCTTC. V and J are TRBV10-3 and TRBJ2-1; 8 nucleotides line up with TRBD2. This CDR3 has 16 residues. The ends lost 8 bases at V and 5 bases at J; junction bases unmatched: 14. Germline-derived CDR1 and CDR2 are ENHRY and SYGVKD.

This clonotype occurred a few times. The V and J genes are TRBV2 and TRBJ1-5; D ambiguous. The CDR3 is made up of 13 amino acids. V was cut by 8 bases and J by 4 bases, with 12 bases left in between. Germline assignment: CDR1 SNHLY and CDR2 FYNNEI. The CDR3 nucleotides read TGTGCCAGCGGGCCCGCTTCGAATCAGCCCCAGCATTTT. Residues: CASGPASNQPQHF. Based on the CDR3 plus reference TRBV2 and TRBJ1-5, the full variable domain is EPEVTQTPSHQVTQMGQEVILRCVPISNHLYFYWYRQILGQKVEFLVSFYNNEISEKSEIFDDQFSVERPDGSNFTLKIRSTKLEDSAMYFCASGPASNQPQHFGDGTRLSIL.

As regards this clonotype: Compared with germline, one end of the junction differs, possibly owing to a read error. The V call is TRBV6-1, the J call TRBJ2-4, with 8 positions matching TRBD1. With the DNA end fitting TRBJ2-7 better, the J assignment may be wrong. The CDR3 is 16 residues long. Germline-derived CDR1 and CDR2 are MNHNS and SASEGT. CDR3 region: CTSSEGTGMITYEQYF. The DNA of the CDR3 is TGTACCAGCAGTGAAGGGACAGGCATGATTACCTACGAGCAGTACTTC.

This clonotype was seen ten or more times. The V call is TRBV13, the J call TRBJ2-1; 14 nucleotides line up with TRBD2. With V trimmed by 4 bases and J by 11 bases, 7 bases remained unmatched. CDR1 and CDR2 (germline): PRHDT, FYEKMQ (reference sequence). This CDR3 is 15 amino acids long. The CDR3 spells CASSSPGLAGEKQFF. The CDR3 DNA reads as TGTGCCAGCAGCTCCCCGGGACTAGCGGGAGAGAAGCAGTTCTTC.

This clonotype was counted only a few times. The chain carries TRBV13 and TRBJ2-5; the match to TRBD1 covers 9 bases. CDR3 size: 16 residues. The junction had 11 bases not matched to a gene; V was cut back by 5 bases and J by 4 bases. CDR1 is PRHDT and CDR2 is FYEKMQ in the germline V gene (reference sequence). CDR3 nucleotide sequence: TGTGCCAGCAGCAAAACCGGGACAGGGCTTCCAGAGACCCAGTACTTC. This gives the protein CASSKTGTGLPETQYF.

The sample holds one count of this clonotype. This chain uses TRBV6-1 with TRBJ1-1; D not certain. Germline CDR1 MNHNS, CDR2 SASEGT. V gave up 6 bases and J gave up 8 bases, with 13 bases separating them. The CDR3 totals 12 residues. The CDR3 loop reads CASSKLDPEAFF. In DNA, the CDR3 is TGTGCCAGCAGCAAACTCGACCCGGAAGCTTTCTTT.

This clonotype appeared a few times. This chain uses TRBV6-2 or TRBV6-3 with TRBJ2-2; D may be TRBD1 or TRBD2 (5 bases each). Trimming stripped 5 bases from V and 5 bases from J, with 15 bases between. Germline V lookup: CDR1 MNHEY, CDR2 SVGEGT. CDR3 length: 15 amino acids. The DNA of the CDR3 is TGTGCCAGCAGTACAGGAATCTGGGGGACCGGGGAGCTGTTTTTT. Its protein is CASSTGIWGTGELFF.

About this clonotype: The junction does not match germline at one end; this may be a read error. This CDR3 is CSVEKGPSTEPFF. CDR3 in DNA: TGCAGCGTTGAAAAGGGCCCCAGCACTGAACCTTTCTTT. The V and J genes are TRBV29-1 and TRBJ1-1; D call uncertain. The CDR3 loop spans 13 amino acids. The V gene's germline CDR1 is SQVTM and CDR2 ANQGSEA.

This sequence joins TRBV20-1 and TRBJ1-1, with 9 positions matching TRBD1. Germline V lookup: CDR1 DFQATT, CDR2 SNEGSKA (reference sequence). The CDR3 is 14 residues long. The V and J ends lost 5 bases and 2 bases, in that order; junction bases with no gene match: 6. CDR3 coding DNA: TGCAGTGCTCAGAGGGACAGGGAAAACACTGAAGCTTTCTTT. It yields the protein CSAQRDRENTEAFF.

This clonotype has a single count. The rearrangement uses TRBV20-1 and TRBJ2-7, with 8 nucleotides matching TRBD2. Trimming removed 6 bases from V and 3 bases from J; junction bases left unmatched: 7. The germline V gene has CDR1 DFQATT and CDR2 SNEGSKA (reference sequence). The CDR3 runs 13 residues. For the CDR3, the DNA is TGCAGTGCCCACTCCAGCGGGAGCTACGAGCAGTACTTC. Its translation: CSAHSSGSYEQYF.

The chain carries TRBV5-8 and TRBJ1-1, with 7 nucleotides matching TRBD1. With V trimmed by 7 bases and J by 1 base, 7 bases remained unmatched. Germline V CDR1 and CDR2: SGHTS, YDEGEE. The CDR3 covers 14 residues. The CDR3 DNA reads TGTGCCAGCTGCTCAGGGGGTAAGAACACTGAAGCTTTCTTT. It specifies CASCSGGKNTEAFF. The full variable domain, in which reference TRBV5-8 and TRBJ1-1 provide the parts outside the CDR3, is EAGVTQSPTHLIKTRGQQATLRCSPISGHTSVYWYQQALGLGLQFLLWYDEGEERNRGNFPPRFSGRQFPNYSSELNVNALELEDSALYLCASCSGGKNTEAFFGQGTRLTVV.

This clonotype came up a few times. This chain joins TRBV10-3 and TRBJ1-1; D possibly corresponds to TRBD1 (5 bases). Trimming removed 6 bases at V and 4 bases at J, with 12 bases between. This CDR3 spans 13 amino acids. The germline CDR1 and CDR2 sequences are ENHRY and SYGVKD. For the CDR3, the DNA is TGTGCCATCAGGGGTACTGGGGGCACTGAAGCTTTCTTT. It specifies CAIRGTGGTEAFF.